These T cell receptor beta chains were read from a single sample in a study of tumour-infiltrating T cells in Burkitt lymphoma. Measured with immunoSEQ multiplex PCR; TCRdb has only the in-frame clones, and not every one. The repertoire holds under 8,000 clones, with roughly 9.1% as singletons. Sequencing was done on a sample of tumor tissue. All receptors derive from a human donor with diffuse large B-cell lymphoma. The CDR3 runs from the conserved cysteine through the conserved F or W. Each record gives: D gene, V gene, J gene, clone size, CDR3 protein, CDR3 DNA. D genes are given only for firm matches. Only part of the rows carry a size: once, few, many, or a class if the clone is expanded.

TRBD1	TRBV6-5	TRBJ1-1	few	CASSARDRGGTEAFF	TGTGCCAGCAGTGCAAGAGACAGGGGGGGAACTGAAGCTTTCTTT
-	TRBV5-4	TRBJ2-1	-	CASSLAGYDEQFF	TGTGCCAGCAGCTTGGCCGGGTATGATGAGCAGTTCTTC
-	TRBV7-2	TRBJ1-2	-	CASSSPRGSDGYTF	TGTGCCAGCAGCTCCCCGAGGGGGTCGGATGGCTACACCTTC
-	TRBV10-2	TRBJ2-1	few	CASTAGTSSNEQFF	TGCGCCAGCACCGCCGGGACATCTAGCAATGAGCAGTTCTTC
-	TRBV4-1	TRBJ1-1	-	CASSQPGTLNTEAFF	TGCGCCAGCAGCCAACCCGGGACCTTAAACACTGAAGCTTTCTTT
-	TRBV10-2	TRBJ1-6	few	CASSESIRPASPLHF	TGCGCCAGCAGTGAGTCAATCAGGCCCGCTTCACCCCTCCACTTT
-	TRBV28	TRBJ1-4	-	CASSSGGPGLFF	TGTGCCAGCAGCTCTGGAGGACCGGGACTGTTTTTT
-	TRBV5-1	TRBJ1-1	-	CASSLVRQDMNTEAFF	TGCGCCAGCAGCTTGGTCAGACAAGATATGAACACTGAAGCTTTCTTT
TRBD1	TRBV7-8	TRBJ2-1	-	CASSLDRGNEQFF	TGTGCCAGCAGCTTAGACAGGGGCAATGAGCAGTTCTTC
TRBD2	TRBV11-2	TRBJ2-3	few	CASSLNEGGTTQYF	TGTGCCAGCAGCCTAAACGAGGGAGGGACTACGCAGTATTTT